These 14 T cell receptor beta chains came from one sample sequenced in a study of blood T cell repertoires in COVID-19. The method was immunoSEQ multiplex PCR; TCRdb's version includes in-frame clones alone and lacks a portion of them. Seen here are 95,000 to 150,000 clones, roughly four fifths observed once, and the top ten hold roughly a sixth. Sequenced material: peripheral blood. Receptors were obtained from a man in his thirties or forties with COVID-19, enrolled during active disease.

The CDR3 region is CASSLRGMATNEKLFF. CDR3 sequence (DNA): TGTGCCAGCAGCCTTAGGGGAATGGCAACTAATGAAAAACTGTTTTTT. The chain recombines TRBV7-6 with TRBJ1-4; tentative D call: TRBD1 (5 bases). V lost 5 bases to trimming and J lost 0 bases, with 13 bases between them. CDR3 length: 16 residues. Looked up from germline, CDR1 is SGHVS and CDR2 is FNYEAQ. The whole variable domain, remainder taken from reference TRBV7-6 and TRBJ1-4, is GAGVSQSPRYKVTKRGQDVALRCDPISGHVSLYWYRQALGQGPEFLTYFNYEAQQDKSGLPNDRFSAERPEGSISTLTIQRTEQRDSAMYRCASSLRGMATNEKLFFGSGTQLSVL.

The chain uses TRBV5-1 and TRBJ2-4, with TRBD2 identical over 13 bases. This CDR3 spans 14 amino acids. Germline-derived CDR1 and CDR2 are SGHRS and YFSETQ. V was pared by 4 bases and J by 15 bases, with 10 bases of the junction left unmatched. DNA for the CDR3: TGCGCCAGCAGCGCGGCGGGACTAGCGGGATATTGGTACTTC. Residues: CASSAAGLAGYWYF.

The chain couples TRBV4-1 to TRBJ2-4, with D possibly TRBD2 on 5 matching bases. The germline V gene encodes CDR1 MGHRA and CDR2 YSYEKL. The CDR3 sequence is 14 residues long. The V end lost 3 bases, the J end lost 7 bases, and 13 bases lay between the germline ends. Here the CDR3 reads CASSHPGSGNIQYF. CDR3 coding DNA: TGCGCCAGCAGCCATCCGGGATCCGGGAACATTCAGTACTTC.

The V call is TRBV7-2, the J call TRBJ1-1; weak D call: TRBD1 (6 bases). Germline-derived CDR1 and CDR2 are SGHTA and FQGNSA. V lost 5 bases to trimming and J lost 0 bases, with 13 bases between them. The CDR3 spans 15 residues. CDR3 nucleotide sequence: TGTGCCAGCAGCCCGCAGGGGATTATGAACACTGAAGCTTTCTTT. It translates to CASSPQGIMNTEAFF. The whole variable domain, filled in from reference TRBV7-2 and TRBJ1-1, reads GAGVSQSPSNKVTEKGKDVELRCDPISGHTALYWYRQSLGQGLEFLIYFQGNSAPDKSGLPSDRFSAERTGGSVSTLTIQRTQQEDSAVYLCASSPQGIMNTEAFFGQGTRLTVV.

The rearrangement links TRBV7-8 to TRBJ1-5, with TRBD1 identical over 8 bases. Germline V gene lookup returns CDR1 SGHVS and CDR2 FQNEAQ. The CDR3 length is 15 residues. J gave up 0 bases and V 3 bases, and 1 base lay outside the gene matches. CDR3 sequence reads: CASSFQGASNQPQHF. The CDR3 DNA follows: TGTGCCAGCAGCTTTCAGGGGGCTAGCAATCAGCCCCAGCATTTT.

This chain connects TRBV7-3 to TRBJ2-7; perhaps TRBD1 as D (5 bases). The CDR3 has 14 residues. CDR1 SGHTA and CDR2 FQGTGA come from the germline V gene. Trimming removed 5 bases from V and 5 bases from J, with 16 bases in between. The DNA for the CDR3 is TGTGCCAGCAGCCCGCAGGGTATACAGGACGAGCAGTACTTC. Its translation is CASSPQGIQDEQYF.

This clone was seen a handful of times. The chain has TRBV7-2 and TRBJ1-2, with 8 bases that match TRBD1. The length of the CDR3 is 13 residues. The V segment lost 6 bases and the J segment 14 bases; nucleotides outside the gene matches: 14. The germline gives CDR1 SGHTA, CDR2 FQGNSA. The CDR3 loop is CASSLRTGRLLTF. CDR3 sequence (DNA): TGTGCCAGCAGTCTCCGGACAGGGCGCCTTTTAACCTTC.

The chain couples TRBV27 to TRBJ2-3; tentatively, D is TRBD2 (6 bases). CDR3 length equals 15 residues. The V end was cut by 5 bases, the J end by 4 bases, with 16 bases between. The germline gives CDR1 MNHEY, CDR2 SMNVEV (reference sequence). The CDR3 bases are TGTGCCAGCAGTATAATGGAGGGCCGGGCAGATACGCAGTATTTT. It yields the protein CASSIMEGRADTQYF.

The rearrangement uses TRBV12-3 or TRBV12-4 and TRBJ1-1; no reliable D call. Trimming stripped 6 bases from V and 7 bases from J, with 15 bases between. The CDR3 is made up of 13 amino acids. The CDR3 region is CASSPLWSGEAFF. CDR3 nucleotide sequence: TGTGCCAGCAGCCCCTTGTGGTCCGGTGAAGCTTTCTTT.

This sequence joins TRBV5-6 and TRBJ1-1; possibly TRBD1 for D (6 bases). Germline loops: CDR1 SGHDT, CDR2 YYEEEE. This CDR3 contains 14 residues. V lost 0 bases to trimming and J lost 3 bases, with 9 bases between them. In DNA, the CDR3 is TGTGCCAGCAGCTTGGGTCAGGGGTACACTGAAGCTTTCTTT. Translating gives CASSLGQGYTEAFF.

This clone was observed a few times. CDR3 sequence (DNA): TGTGCCAGCAGCCCTTCGGACAGGGATACCCAGTACTTC. It is translated as CASSPSDRDTQYF. V usage is TRBV11-3 and J usage is TRBJ2-5; 8 bases fit TRBD1. The V segment lost 5 bases and the J segment 8 bases; nucleotides outside the gene matches: 7. CDR1 is SGHNT and CDR2 is YENEEA in the germline V gene. CDR3 size: 13 residues.

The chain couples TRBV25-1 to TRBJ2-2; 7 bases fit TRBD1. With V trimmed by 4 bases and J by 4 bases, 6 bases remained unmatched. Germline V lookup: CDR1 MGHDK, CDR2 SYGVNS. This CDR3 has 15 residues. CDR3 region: CASSAQGPLTGELFF. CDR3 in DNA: TGTGCCAGCAGTGCACAGGGGCCCCTCACCGGGGAGCTGTTTTTT.

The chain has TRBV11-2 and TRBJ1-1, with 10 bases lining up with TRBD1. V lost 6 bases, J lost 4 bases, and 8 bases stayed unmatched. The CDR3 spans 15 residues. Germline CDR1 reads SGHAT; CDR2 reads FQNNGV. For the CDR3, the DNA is TGTGCCAGCAGGGGGACAGGGGAAAAAGGCACTGAAGCTTTCTTT. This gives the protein CASRGTGEKGTEAFF.

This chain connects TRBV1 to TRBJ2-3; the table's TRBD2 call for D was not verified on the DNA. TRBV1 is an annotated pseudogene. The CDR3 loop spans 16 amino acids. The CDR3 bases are TGCACCAGCAGCCACACGGGAGGGCCCTCGACAGATACGCAGTATTTT. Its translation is CTSSHTGGPSTDTQYF.